This paragraph covers one T cell receptor beta chain sequence. Its antigen is unknown. Base qualities are not provided; no much larger clone lies one nucleotide away. The data originate from a study of blood T cell repertoires in COVID-19 (dated by TCRdb to about 2020). For the study in its entirety: Collaborator samples came from the United States, Italy and Spain and covered acute and convalescent phases of COVID-19. Where HLA class I and class II types were available, the types were taken from metadata supplied by the sample provider, not from assay-based typing. The dataset comprised deeply sampled blood TCRbeta repertoires from subjects exposed to, actively infected with, or recovered from COVID-19. A de-identified subject ID, COVID-19 status, age in years and sex were almost always included in the sample metadata. The prospective study material was composed of cDNA or gDNA derived from T cells, B-cell-depleted T cells, or PBMCs. The samples were drawn from the first 160 participants of the ongoing ImmuneRACE study and from more than 1,000 subjects provided by 6 global collaborators. The repertoires were made available in a free public database intended to serve as a resource for research on the immune response to SARS-CoV-2. Overall results and qualifications from the work: How much clinical and demographic metadata was included differed by source and by participant, and the metadata was provided uncurated.

Each collaborating institution followed its own protocols to collect whole blood in K2EDTA tubes. Collaborator samples were shipped for TCRbeta analysis as frozen whole blood, isolated PBMCs, or DNA extracted from either sample type. TCRbeta CDR3 regions were amplified from genomic DNA by means of the immunoSEQ Assay, a bias-controlled multiplex PCR. The authors' pipeline ran thus. The number of nucleated cells in each sample was estimated from the amplification of reference gene primers within the assay. To quantify the absolute abundance of each unique TCRbeta CDR3 rearrangement, sequence reads were collapsed and filtered. For each sample, productive Simpson clonality was calculated as the square root of Simpson's diversity index over productive rearrangements. Entries here come from immuneACCESS through TCRdb and include only in-frame sequences with V and J called. Some clones fail to appear in such tables; in the studies checked, an unresolved V gene covers under half of the shortfall, and the cause of the remainder is unknown. The DNA gave D and trimming, while V, J and clone size come from that table. The sample table lists 100,000 to 150,000 clones, approximately 87% of them with a count of one. The top ten clonotypes cover roughly 29% of the sample.

V is clipped by 4 bases and J by 7 bases, and the sequence between their germline boundaries is 17 bases long. The CDR3 starts with the cysteine, ends with the phenylalanine, and has 15 residues. Left in the record is the CDR3 DNA by itself, 45 bases read in frame from the first base. The germline V gene gives CDR1 as SGHRS and CDR2 as YFSETQ. The chain joins TRBV5-1 to TRBJ2-2, and possibly TRBD2, on 5 matching bases. This receptor was obtained from a woman between 70 and 85 years old with acute or convalescent COVID-19. Input material: peripheral blood. Here is the DNA: TGCGCCAGCAGCCCTGAGGGATGGGTGGACGGGGAGCTGTTTTTT. Its amino acids are CASSPEGWVDGELFF.